The 31 T cell receptor beta chains below were found in one sample sequenced in a study of cytomegalovirus exposure and HLA in healthy donors. Measured with immunoSEQ multiplex PCR; TCRdb has only the in-frame clones, and not every one. The table has around 70,000 clones, about 94% seen once; the top ten hold about 1.6%. The sample was PBMCs. All receptors derive from a man aged 18-30 years in good health and CMV-seropositive.

The V and J genes are TRBV10-3 and TRBJ1-1; D gene ambiguous. Germline CDR1 is ENHRY and CDR2 is SYGVKD. The CDR3 spans 13 residues. Trimming pared 1 base from V and 4 bases from J, leaving 7 bases between. The CDR3 bases are TGTGCCATCAGTGAGTGGAGCGGCACTGAAGCTTTCTTT. Translation: CAISEWSGTEAFF.

V usage is TRBV5-6 and J usage is TRBJ2-7, with a tentative D call TRBD1 (6 bases). The CDR3 extends over 16 amino acids. CDR1 SGHDT and CDR2 YYEEEE come from the germline V gene. Trimming shortened V by 1 base and J by 5 bases, and 19 bases separated the two germline ends. The CDR3 region is CASSLRTVADYDEQYF. DNA for the CDR3: TGTGCCAGCAGCTTGAGGACAGTGGCGGATTACGACGAGCAGTACTTC.

The chain employs TRBV5-1 and TRBJ1-2; tentatively, D is TRBD1 (6 bases). CDR3 length: 14 amino acids. In germline, CDR1 is SGHRS, CDR2 YFSETQ. V lost 3 bases, J lost 3 bases, and 12 bases lay in between. The CDR3 reads CASSSGRGDYGYTF. The CDR3 DNA reads TGCGCCAGCAGCTCAGGCAGGGGAGACTATGGCTACACCTTC. The full variable domain, with the rest looked up from reference TRBV5-1 and TRBJ1-2, is KAGVTQTPRYLIKTRGQQVTLSCSPISGHRSVSWYQQTPGQGLQFLFEYFSETQRNKGNFPGRFSGRQFSNSRSEMNVSTLELGDSALYLCASSSGRGDYGYTFGSGTRLTVV.

This chain joins TRBV28 and TRBJ2-5; 9 bases are a match to TRBD2. Germline loops: CDR1 MDHEN, CDR2 SYDVKM. The CDR3 runs 17 residues. V gave up 6 bases and J gave up 5 bases; unmatched junction bases: 16. The CDR3, as DNA: TGTGCCAGCAGACCCTTAGGGGCGGGAGGGCCCACGGAGACCCAGTACTTC. It specifies CASRPLGAGGPTETQYF.

The chain has TRBV7-8 and TRBJ2-7, with 8 bases that match TRBD1. Per the germline V gene, CDR1 is SGHVS and CDR2 is FQNEAQ. This CDR3 region has 13 residues. Trimming cost V 4 bases and J 3 bases; bases outside gene matches: 2. CDR3 amino acids: CASSSDRVYEQYF. The CDR3 nucleotides are TGTGCCAGCAGCTCGGACAGGGTCTACGAGCAGTACTTC.

V is TRBV7-9 and J is TRBJ2-1; 9 nucleotides align to TRBD2. V was pared by 5 bases and J by 8 bases, with 16 bases of the junction left unmatched. Germline values: CDR1 SEHNR, CDR2 FQNEAQ (reference sequence). This CDR3 is built from 17 residues. Here the CDR3 reads CASSIRGREGQSDEQFF. The CDR3 nucleotides are TGTGCCAGCAGCATTAGAGGGCGGGAGGGCCAATCTGATGAGCAGTTCTTC.

The chain carries TRBV7-8 and TRBJ1-4, with a weak D call TRBD1 (6 bases). The CDR3 is 14 amino acids. With 6 bases removed from V and 8 bases from J, the gap between germline ends came to 16 bases. The V gene's germline CDR1 is SGHVS and CDR2 FQNEAQ. CDR3 protein: CASRRGGGGEKLFF. CDR3 sequence (DNA): TGTGCCAGCAGGCGAGGGGGGGGCGGGGAAAAACTGTTTTTT.

The V call is TRBV6-1, the J call TRBJ1-2; 7 positions match TRBD1. The CDR3 has 15 amino acids. The germline V gene has CDR1 MNHNS and CDR2 SASEGT. V shed 4 bases, J shed 6 bases, and the junction held 11 bases outside the gene matches. The CDR3 DNA reads as TGTGCCAGCAGTGTGGGGGTGACAGGGAAGGATGGCTACACCTTC. Encoded protein: CASSVGVTGKDGYTF.

The chain combines TRBV7-3 with TRBJ2-2, with D possibly matching TRBD1 (7 bases). The germline V gene encodes CDR1 SGHTA and CDR2 FQGTGA. Trimming left V 2 bases short and J 3 bases short, with 10 bases between. This CDR3 spans 15 amino acids. CDR3 DNA sequence: TGTGCCAGCAGCTTAGGAGGGGGCGACACCGGGGAGCTGTTTTTT. Protein product: CASSLGGGDTGELFF.

This chain links TRBV18 with TRBJ2-1, with TRBD2 matching 14 bases. CDR3 length: 16 residues. Germline V gene lookup returns CDR1 KGHSH and CDR2 LQKENI. J lost 6 bases, V lost 3 bases, and 4 bases had no gene match. CDR3 loop: CASSPPGTSGGNEQFF. The CDR3 nucleotides are TGTGCCAGCTCACCGCCCGGGACTAGCGGGGGCAATGAGCAGTTCTTC.

The J gene is TRBJ2-3, the V gene TRBV18; 12 nucleotides match TRBD1. The CDR3 covers 17 residues. Trimming took 3 bases from V and 6 from J; bases not matched to a gene: 10. From germline, CDR1 is KGHSH and CDR2 LQKENI. The CDR3 bases are TGTGCCAGCTCACCTATAGCGGGGACAGGGGGCTTGGATACGCAGTATTTT. Protein: CASSPIAGTGGLDTQYF.

The chain combines TRBV5-1 with TRBJ2-1; TRBD1 matches at 7 bases. Germline V gives CDR1 SGHRS, CDR2 YFSETQ. V lost 1 base to trimming and J lost 8 bases; unmatched junction nucleotides: 6. This CDR3 comprises 14 residues. The CDR3 spells CASSLTHRGYEQFF. CDR3 in DNA: TGCGCCAGCAGCTTGACTCACAGGGGATATGAGCAGTTCTTC.

J is TRBJ1-2 and V is TRBV7-8; D is unresolved. The V end was cut by 4 bases, the J end by 7 bases, with 16 bases between. The length of the CDR3 is 14 residues. The V gene's germline CDR1 is SGHVS and CDR2 FQNEAQ. The CDR3 sequence is CASSSLTTIGGYTF. The CDR3, as DNA: TGTGCCAGCAGCTCTTTGACAACAATTGGTGGCTACACCTTC.

Regarding this clone: The junction differs from germline at one of its ends, possibly a read error. The chain's CDR3 is CASTLGSEAFF. As DNA, the CDR3 is TGTGCCAGCACCTTGGGCAGTGAAGCTTTCTTT. The rearrangement links TRBV5-4 to TRBJ1-1; D not resolved. There are 11 residues in the CDR3. CDR1 and CDR2 (germline): SGHNT, YYREEE (reference sequence).

The genes are TRBV18 and TRBJ1-1; D is undetermined. There are 15 residues in the CDR3. CDR1 and CDR2 from the germline V gene are KGHSH and LQKENI. V dropped 3 bases and J dropped 6 bases, with 17 bases sitting between them. This chain's CDR3 is CASSPRAAMDAEAFF. The DNA of the CDR3 is TGTGCCAGCTCACCGAGGGCTGCCATGGACGCTGAAGCTTTCTTT. Drawing the rest from reference TRBV18 and TRBJ1-1, the complete variable domain is NAGVMQNPRHLVRRRGQEARLRCSPMKGHSHVYWYRQLPEEGLKFMVYLQKENIIDESGMPKERFSAEFPKEGPSILRIQQVVRGDSAAYFCASSPRAAMDAEAFFGQGTRLTVV.

This chain uses TRBV5-4 with TRBJ2-7; 7 positions match TRBD1. The CDR3 length is 14 residues. Per germline, CDR1 SGHNT and CDR2 YYREEE (reference sequence). The trim removed 5 bases at V and 1 base at J, leaving 6 bases unmatched. CDR3 sequence reads: CASRSVTGSYEQYF. CDR3 coding DNA: TGTGCCAGCAGGAGTGTGACAGGGTCCTACGAGCAGTACTTC.

The V and J genes are TRBV5-1 and TRBJ2-3; 10 bases line up with TRBD2. CDR1 SGHRS and CDR2 YFSETQ come from the germline V gene. The CDR3 is made up of 15 amino acids. J lost 1 base, V lost 4 bases, and 3 bases had no gene match. In DNA, the CDR3 is TGCGCCAGCAGCACCGGGACTAGCGGCACAGATACGCAGTATTTT. Protein product: CASSTGTSGTDTQYF.

This chain uses TRBV27 with TRBJ2-1, with a weak D call TRBD2 (6 bases). Germline V CDR1 and CDR2: MNHEY, SMNVEV (reference sequence). Trimming shortened V by 4 bases and J by 8 bases, and 24 bases separated the two germline ends. The CDR3 totals 17 residues. The CDR3 nucleotides are TGTGCCAGCAGTTCCCCCCCTAGGGGAGGATTGGGATATGAGCAGTTCTTC. It specifies CASSSPPRGGLGYEQFF.

The chain recombines TRBV19 with TRBJ2-7; D remains ambiguous. The germline CDR1 and CDR2 sequences are LNHDA and SQIVND (reference sequence). V was clipped by 3 bases and J by 1 base, with 10 bases between them. The CDR3 has 14 amino acids. The CDR3 bases are TGTGCCAGTAGTATTTCTGGCAGTTCCTACGAGCAGTACTTC. This codes for CASSISGSSYEQYF.

V gene TRBV18 combines with J gene TRBJ2-7, with TRBD2 matching over 12 bases. Losses at the gene ends were 2 bases for V and 4 bases for J; bases not matched to a gene: 6. Germline lookup yields CDR1 KGHSH and CDR2 LQKENI. This CDR3 spans 16 amino acids. CDR3 in amino acids: CASSPRRLAGVYEQYF. As DNA, the CDR3 is TGTGCCAGCTCACCAAGGCGACTAGCGGGAGTTTACGAGCAGTACTTC. Variable domain in full (rest from reference TRBV18 and TRBJ2-7): NAGVMQNPRHLVRRRGQEARLRCSPMKGHSHVYWYRQLPEEGLKFMVYLQKENIIDESGMPKERFSAEFPKEGPSILRIQQVVRGDSAAYFCASSPRRLAGVYEQYFGPGTRLTVT.

This chain links TRBV28 with TRBJ1-2, with a tentative D call TRBD1 (5 bases). CDR3 length: 11 amino acids. The V gene lost 6 bases and the J gene lost 3 bases, with 5 bases spanning the gap. Germline CDR1 is MDHEN and CDR2 is SYDVKM. CDR3 region: CASRGDYGYTF. CDR3 DNA: TGTGCCAGCAGAGGGGACTATGGCTACACCTTC.

V and J are TRBV7-9 and TRBJ2-1; D possibly corresponds to TRBD2 (7 bases). Germline V gene data show CDR1 as SEHNR and CDR2 as FQNEAQ (reference sequence). Trimming took off 7 bases at V and 8 bases at J, with 21 bases between the two ends. The CDR3 totals 15 residues. CDR3 nucleotides: TGTGCCAGCACCTACGAGGGGGGGGTCTTGGATGAGCAGTTCTTC. This codes for CASTYEGGVLDEQFF.

The chain carries TRBV19 and TRBJ2-1, with 9 bases that match TRBD2. V lost 3 bases to trimming and J lost 12 bases; unmatched junction nucleotides: 12. From germline, CDR1 is LNHDA and CDR2 SQIVND (reference sequence). The CDR3 is 15 amino acids. CDR3 region: CASSIVSSGKGGQFF. The CDR3 region has the DNA TGTGCCAGTAGTATTGTCTCTAGCGGGAAGGGGGGGCAGTTCTTC.

The CDR3 DNA follows: TGTGCCAGCGGGCGGGGGGAGCAGTACTTC. Its protein product is CASGRGEQYF. The chain couples TRBV6-1 to TRBJ2-7; 7 bases are a match to TRBD2. The CDR3 has 10 amino acids. Trimming took 8 bases from V and 7 from J; bases not matched to a gene: 2. From germline, CDR1 is MNHNS and CDR2 SASEGT.

The chain couples TRBV10-3 to TRBJ2-7; 8 bases fit TRBD2. The CDR3 runs 16 residues. The V gene's germline CDR1 is ENHRY and CDR2 SYGVKD. J was trimmed by 2 bases and V by 5 bases; bases with no gene match: 11. CDR3 nucleotides: TGTGCCATCAGTTGGGATACTAGCGGCCTTACCTACGAGCAGTACTTC. It yields the protein CAISWDTSGLTYEQYF.

The V and J genes are TRBV9 and TRBJ1-2; D call uncertain. Trimming cost V 3 bases and J 0 bases, with 9 bases left between them. CDR1 and CDR2 from the germline V gene are SGDLS and YYNGEE. This CDR3 spans 14 amino acids. For the CDR3, the DNA is TGTGCCAGCAGCGCGAGGGTTGCTAACTATGGCTACACCTTC. Translating gives CASSARVANYGYTF.

The chain has TRBV19 and TRBJ2-2, with 7 bases identical to TRBD2. Germline CDR1 is LNHDA and CDR2 is SQIVND (reference sequence). J was trimmed by 4 bases and V by 2 bases; bases with no gene match: 4. The CDR3 loop spans 15 amino acids. CDR3 amino acids: CASSILAGATGELFF. The CDR3 coding sequence is TGTGCCAGTAGTATATTAGCGGGTGCCACCGGGGAGCTGTTTTTT.

The rearrangement links TRBV5-1 to TRBJ2-2; 8 nucleotides match TRBD2. Germline V gene data show CDR1 as SGHRS and CDR2 as YFSETQ. The junction had 16 bases not matched to a gene; V was cut back by 5 bases and J by 1 base. The CDR3 covers 19 residues. The CDR3 nucleotides read TGCGCCAGCAGTCAAGGCGGGACTAGTGTATTTCGGAACACCGGGGAGCTGTTTTTT. Amino acids: CASSQGGTSVFRNTGELFF.

This clone was recorded only once. The V and J genes are TRBV7-2 and TRBJ2-7; D perhaps matches TRBD1 (6 bases). Germline CDR1 SGHTA, CDR2 FQGNSA. This CDR3 has 14 residues. Trimming left V 5 bases short and J 3 bases short, with 14 bases between. CDR3 region: CASSPRTVNYEQYF. The CDR3 region has the DNA TGTGCCAGCAGCCCGAGGACAGTCAACTACGAGCAGTACTTC.

The chain joins TRBV6-4 to TRBJ2-1; 8 nucleotides line up with TRBD2. The CDR3 has 12 amino acids. V trimming: 3 bases; J trimming: 12 bases; junction bases outside the gene matches: 4. Germline V gives CDR1 MRHNA, CDR2 SNTAGT. The CDR3 DNA reads as TGTGCCAGCAGTGAGGGACTAGGAAGGCAGTTCTTC. Translation gives CASSEGLGRQFF.

Here the CDR3 reads CASSRGTSGRRFF. The CDR3 DNA sequence: TGTGCCAGTAGCAGGGGGACTAGCGGGAGAAGGTTCTTC. The chain carries TRBV19 and TRBJ2-1; TRBD2 agrees at 14 bases. The CDR3 is 13 amino acids. Trimming cost V 6 bases and J 15 bases; bases outside gene matches: 7. Germline lookup yields CDR1 LNHDA and CDR2 SQIVND (reference sequence). Complete variable domain (other parts from reference TRBV19 and TRBJ2-1): DGGITQSPKYLFRKEGQNVTLSCEQNLNHDAMYWYRQDPGQGLRLIYYSQIVNDFQKGDIAEGYSVSREKKESFPLTVTSAQKNPTAFYLCASSRGTSGRRFFGPGTRLTVL.